The 27 T cell receptor beta chains reported below all come from one sample, sequenced in a study of OX40 agonist ivuxolimab in advanced cancers. Profiled with immunoSEQ multiplex PCR; TCRdb holds only in-frame clones, not every one. There are 55,000 to 65,000 clones in the sample; 75% to 95% occur only once, and 14% to 15% lies in the top ten. The input for sequencing was CD4+ or CD8+ T cells sorted from blood, taken in a trial of the OX40 agonist ivuxolimab. These receptors originate from an adult with an advanced solid tumor such as melanoma, head and neck, liver or kidney cancer.

J is TRBJ1-1 and V is TRBV7-9; 7 bases fit TRBD1. The ends lost 5 bases at V and 5 bases at J; junction bases unmatched: 8. There are 14 residues in the CDR3. Germline V gene lookup returns CDR1 SEHNR and CDR2 FQNEAQ (reference sequence). The CDR3 region is CASSPGQTVTEAFF. The DNA of the CDR3 is TGTGCCAGCAGCCCGGGACAGACGGTAACTGAAGCTTTCTTT.

The rearrangement links TRBV4-2 to TRBJ1-4, with TRBD1 matching over 7 bases. Germline-derived CDR1 and CDR2 are LGHNA and YNFKEQ. This CDR3 has 21 amino acids. V gave up 3 bases and J gave up 0 bases; unmatched junction bases: 19. DNA for the CDR3: TGTGCCAGCAGCCACCGACGACAGGGACAGCCCGTCCCGGCAACTAATGAAAAACTGTTTTTT. Translation gives CASSHRRQGQPVPATNEKLFF.

V is TRBV7-3 and J is TRBJ1-2, with a possible D match to TRBD1 (5 bases). Trimming removed 5 bases at V and 2 bases at J, with 15 bases between. Germline CDR1 and CDR2: SGHTA and FQGTGA. This CDR3 is built from 15 residues. The CDR3 DNA follows: TGTGCCAGCAGCCCAACCCGACAGACCAACTATGGCTACACCTTC. It yields the protein CASSPTRQTNYGYTF.

The chain carries TRBV27 and TRBJ1-4; 8 nucleotides match TRBD1. The CDR3 has 13 residues. The ends lost 6 bases at V and 5 bases at J; junction bases unmatched: 2. Per the germline V gene, CDR1 is MNHEY and CDR2 is SMNVEV (reference sequence). The CDR3 DNA sequence: TGTGCCAGCAGGGGGACAGGAAATGAAAAACTGTTTTTT. Its protein product is CASRGTGNEKLFF.

CDR3 DNA: TGTGCCAGCAGCCCGCCCGGGACAGTTCAAGAGACCCAGTACTTC. As protein: CASSPPGTVQETQYF. This chain links TRBV7-9 with TRBJ2-5; 7 nucleotides align to TRBD1. Looked up from germline, CDR1 is SEHNR and CDR2 is FQNEAQ (reference sequence). J lost 2 bases, V lost 5 bases, and 8 bases had no gene match. The CDR3 loop spans 15 amino acids.

This chain uses TRBV11-3 with TRBJ2-5, with a possible D match to TRBD2 (5 bases). Germline V gene sequence: CDR1 SGHNT, CDR2 YENEEA. This CDR3 spans 12 amino acids. Deletions cut 8 bases from V and 2 bases from J, with 9 bases between. CDR3 in amino acids: CASGRGQETQYF. In DNA form, the CDR3 reads TGTGCCAGCGGCCGGGGACAAGAGACCCAGTACTTC.

The V gene is TRBV7-9, the J gene TRBJ1-2, with a tentative D call TRBD1 (6 bases). Germline V lookup: CDR1 SEHNR, CDR2 FQNEAQ (reference sequence). The length of the CDR3 is 13 residues. V lost 4 bases to trimming and J lost 8 bases, with 14 bases between them. The CDR3 here is CASSYQQGLGYTF. The CDR3 DNA reads as TGTGCCAGCAGCTACCAACAGGGTTTGGGCTACACCTTC.

Turning to this clone: This CDR3 is also generated by other DNA sequences in the sample. The chain is built from TRBV7-2 and TRBJ2-3; D is unresolved. Germline CDR1 SGHTA, CDR2 FQGNSA. Trimming cost V 3 bases and J 6 bases, with 13 bases left between them. The CDR3 length is 14 residues. CDR3 coding DNA: TGTGCCAGCAGCTTGGGCCTTCCCACGGATACGCAGTATTTT. This translates into CASSLGLPTDTQYF.

The rearrangement links TRBV5-4 to TRBJ1-4; D gene ambiguous. The CDR3 length is 15 residues. Germline values: CDR1 SGHNT, CDR2 YYREEE (reference sequence). Trimming pared 1 base from V and 0 bases from J, leaving 7 bases between. The CDR3 sequence: CASSLFGATNEKLFF. CDR3 DNA sequence: TGTGCCAGCAGCTTGTTCGGTGCAACTAATGAAAAACTGTTTTTT. Full variable domain (missing parts from reference TRBV5-4 and TRBJ1-4): ETGVTQSPTHLIKTRGQQVTLRCSSQSGHNTVSWYQQALGQGPQFIFQYYREEENGRGNFPPRFSGLQFPNYSSELNVNALELDDSALYLCASSLFGATNEKLFFGSGTQLSVL.

The V and J genes are TRBV7-8 and TRBJ2-7, with TRBD2 matching 8 bases. Germline V gene sequence: CDR1 SGHVS, CDR2 FQNEAQ. This CDR3 region has 14 residues. J was trimmed by 5 bases and V by 3 bases; bases with no gene match: 6. CDR3 coding DNA: TGTGCCAGCAGCTTTGTTAGCGGGATTGACGAGCAGTACTTC. Amino acids: CASSFVSGIDEQYF.

The genes are TRBV5-4 and TRBJ2-2, with 8 bases lining up with TRBD2. Germline V gives CDR1 SGHNT, CDR2 YYREEE (reference sequence). V gave up 3 bases and J gave up 5 bases; unmatched junction bases: 6. This CDR3 spans 15 amino acids. This CDR3 reads CASSWSGRRTGELFF. The CDR3 DNA reads as TGTGCCAGCAGCTGGAGCGGGAGACGGACCGGGGAGCTGTTTTTT.

This clone is a singleton in its sample. The genes are TRBV6-5 and TRBJ2-3, with D unclear. Trimming shortened V by 0 bases and J by 6 bases, and 7 bases separated the two germline ends. Germline values: CDR1 MNHEY, CDR2 SVGAGI. There are 13 residues in the CDR3. The CDR3 DNA is TGTGCCAGCAGTTACTCGATGGGGGATACGCAGTATTTT. Amino acid sequence: CASSYSMGDTQYF.

The chain is built from TRBV18 and TRBJ2-1; D is unclear. The CDR3 runs to 13 residues. V lost 4 bases to trimming and J lost 5 bases, with 9 bases between them. Looked up from germline, CDR1 is KGHSH and CDR2 is LQKENI. The CDR3, as DNA: TGTGCCAGCTCACTAGGGTTAAACAATGAGCAGTTCTTC. Translating it yields CASSLGLNNEQFF. The full variable domain, with the rest looked up from reference TRBV18 and TRBJ2-1, is NAGVMQNPRHLVRRRGQEARLRCSPMKGHSHVYWYRQLPEEGLKFMVYLQKENIIDESGMPKERFSAEFPKEGPSILRIQQVVRGDSAAYFCASSLGLNNEQFFGPGTRLTVL.

The genes are TRBV11-1 and TRBJ2-2; D remains ambiguous. This CDR3 spans 11 amino acids. Looked up from germline, CDR1 is SGHAT and CDR2 is FQDESV (reference sequence). The V end was cut by 5 bases, the J end by 5 bases, with 3 bases between. The CDR3 nucleotides are TGTGCCAGCAGCGAGACCGGGGAGCTGTTTTTT. Protein product: CASSETGELFF.

The sample holds one count of this clone. The chain links TRBV5-4 to TRBJ2-1; D gene ambiguous. The length of the CDR3 is 16 residues. The germline gives CDR1 SGHNT, CDR2 YYREEE (reference sequence). Between the trimmed V and J ends, which lost 0 bases and 7 bases, there was a span of 17 bases. CDR3 in DNA: TGTGCCAGCAGCTTGGCCGTTGGTAGGACGAAGAATGAGCAGTTCTTC. It codes for CASSLAVGRTKNEQFF.

Comments on this clone: The DNA is left out, because the CDR3 cannot be placed on it with certainty; the CDR3 is given as TCRdb lists it. This chain uses TRBV5-1 with TRBJ2-3. Germline CDR1 SGHRS, CDR2 YFSETQ. The CDR3 region is 15 residues in length, termini included. CDR3 in amino acids: CASSLVGPGRSTQYF.

The genes are TRBV2 and TRBJ2-7; TRBD1 agrees at 7 bases. The CDR3 is made up of 13 amino acids. The germline gives CDR1 SNHLY, CDR2 FYNNEI. V was clipped by 9 bases and J by 1 base; unmatched bases: 6. CDR3 DNA sequence: TGTGCCAGTGAGGACAGGAGATCCTACGAGCAGTACTTC. This translates into CASEDRRSYEQYF. The full variable domain, in which reference TRBV2 and TRBJ2-7 provide the parts outside the CDR3, is EPEVTQTPSHQVTQMGQEVILRCVPISNHLYFYWYRQILGQKVEFLVSFYNNEISEKSEIFDDQFSVERPDGSNFTLKIRSTKLEDSAMYFCASEDRRSYEQYFGPGTRLTVT.

This sequence joins TRBV18 and TRBJ1-3, with TRBD1 as a possible D gene (5 bases). The germline V gene encodes CDR1 KGHSH and CDR2 LQKENI. The germline V and J ends were trimmed by 2 bases and 0 bases, with 8 bases remaining between them. The CDR3 sequence is 15 residues long. The CDR3 coding sequence is TGTGCCAGCTCACCAGGGGGGAACTCTGGAAACACCATATATTTT. Its protein is CASSPGGNSGNTIYF.

This clone occurred a few times. The chain has TRBV9 and TRBJ1-3, with 7 bases aligning to TRBD1. Germline trimming cut 2 bases from V and 0 bases from J; bases unmatched to any gene: 2. The CDR3 has 15 amino acids. Germline lookup yields CDR1 SGDLS and CDR2 YYNGEE. DNA of the CDR3: TGTGCCAGCAGCGTCGGACAGGACTCTGGAAACACCATATATTTT. Translated: CASSVGQDSGNTIYF.

A single count supports this clone. The chain employs TRBV6-5 and TRBJ1-1; D is possibly TRBD1 (6 bases). The CDR3 runs to 12 residues. Trimming pared 6 bases from V and 9 bases from J, leaving 14 bases between. Germline values: CDR1 MNHEY, CDR2 SVGAGI. CDR3: CASSTGTGKAFF. The CDR3 DNA follows: TGTGCCAGCAGCACAGGGACCGGTAAAGCTTTCTTT.

V gene TRBV28 combines with J gene TRBJ1-5, with 7 bases fitting TRBD1. Trimming at V came to 6 bases and at J to 6 bases, leaving 8 bases not matched to a gene. Germline CDR1 MDHEN, CDR2 SYDVKM. The CDR3 contains 14 residues. As DNA, the CDR3 is TGTGCCAGCAGGGAGACAGGGAAGTTTCAGCCCCAGCATTTT. Its protein is CASRETGKFQPQHF.

This chain links TRBV4-3 with TRBJ2-1; TRBD2 might be the D (5 bases). Trimming left V 1 base short and J 1 base short, with 11 bases between. The CDR3 extends over 16 amino acids. The V gene's germline CDR1 is LGHNA and CDR2 YSLEER. CDR3 sequence: CASSQAGFESYNEQFF. The CDR3 DNA reads as TGCGCCAGCAGCCAAGCGGGATTCGAATCCTACAATGAGCAGTTCTTC.

This sequence joins TRBV5-1 and TRBJ2-3; TRBD2 aligns across 9 bases. CDR1 is SGHRS, CDR2 YFSETQ, per germline. The CDR3 sequence is 14 residues long. The V gene end was trimmed by 4 bases and the J gene end by 6 bases; junction bases not matched to a gene: 6. The CDR3 DNA sequence: TGCGCCAGCAGCCTCCAGCGGGAGGTCGATACGCAGTATTTT. Translated: CASSLQREVDTQYF.

The rearrangement links TRBV5-6 to TRBJ2-5, with 9 bases aligning to TRBD1. The J segment lost 2 bases and the V segment lost 4 bases, leaving 12 bases of the junction unmatched. The germline gives CDR1 SGHDT, CDR2 YYEEEE. This CDR3 contains 17 residues. CDR3 in amino acids: CASSARDRVKSQETQYF. CDR3 sequence (DNA): TGTGCCAGCAGCGCACGGGACAGGGTAAAATCGCAAGAGACCCAGTACTTC.

This chain links TRBV28 with TRBJ1-2, with D perhaps matching TRBD1 (5 bases). The length of the CDR3 is 14 residues. V lost 3 bases, J lost 5 bases, and 13 bases lay in between. The V gene's germline CDR1 is MDHEN and CDR2 SYDVKM. This chain's CDR3 is CASSFGQGRYGYTF. Here the CDR3 DNA reads TGTGCCAGCAGTTTTGGGCAGGGACGGTATGGCTACACCTTC.

The gene calls are TRBV5-1 and TRBJ2-1; 11 bases are a match to TRBD1. CDR3 size: 18 residues. The germline V gene encodes CDR1 SGHRS and CDR2 YFSETQ. Losses at the gene ends were 1 base for V and 6 bases for J; bases not matched to a gene: 12. CDR3 DNA sequence: TGCGCCAGCAGCTTGAGCCCCCCCGGGACAGGGGGAACCAATGAGCAGTTCTTC. Its translation: CASSLSPPGTGGTNEQFF.

The CDR3 region is CASSPAPNHPLGYGYTF. The CDR3 DNA reads as TGTGCCAGCAGCCCAGCCCCAAATCATCCCCTCGGCTATGGCTACACCTTC. This chain connects TRBV27 to TRBJ1-2; D unresolved. In germline, CDR1 is MNHEY, CDR2 SMNVEV (reference sequence). V was cut by 6 bases and J by 4 bases, with 24 bases left in between. The CDR3 is 17 amino acids.